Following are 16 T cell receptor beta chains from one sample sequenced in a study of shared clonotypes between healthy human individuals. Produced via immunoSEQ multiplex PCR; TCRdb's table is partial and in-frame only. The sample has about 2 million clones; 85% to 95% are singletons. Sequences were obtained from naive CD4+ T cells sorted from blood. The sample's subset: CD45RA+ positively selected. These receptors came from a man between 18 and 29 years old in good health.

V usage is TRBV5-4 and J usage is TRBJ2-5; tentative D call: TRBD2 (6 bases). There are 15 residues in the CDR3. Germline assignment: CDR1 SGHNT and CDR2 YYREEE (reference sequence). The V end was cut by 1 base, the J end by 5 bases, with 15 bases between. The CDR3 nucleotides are TGTGCCAGCAGCTTGAAAAGGGCCCGGGGGGAGACCCAGTACTTC. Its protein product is CASSLKRARGETQYF. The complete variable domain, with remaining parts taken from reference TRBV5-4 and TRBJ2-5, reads ETGVTQSPTHLIKTRGQQVTLRCSSQSGHNTVSWYQQALGQGPQFIFQYYREEENGRGNFPPRFSGLQFPNYSSELNVNALELDDSALYLCASSLKRARGETQYFGPGTRLLVL.

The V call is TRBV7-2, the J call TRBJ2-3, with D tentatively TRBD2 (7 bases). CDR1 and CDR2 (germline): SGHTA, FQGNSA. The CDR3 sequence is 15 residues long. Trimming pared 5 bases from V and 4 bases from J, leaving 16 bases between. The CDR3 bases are TGTGCCAGCAGCCACGATGGGGGGGGCGCAGATACGCAGTATTTT. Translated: CASSHDGGGADTQYF.

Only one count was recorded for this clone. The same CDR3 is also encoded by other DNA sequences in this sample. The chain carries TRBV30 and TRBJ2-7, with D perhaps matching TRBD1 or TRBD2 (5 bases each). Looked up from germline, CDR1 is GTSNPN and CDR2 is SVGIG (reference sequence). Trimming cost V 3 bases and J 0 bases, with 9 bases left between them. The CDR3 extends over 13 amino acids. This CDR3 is CAWSRGSSYEQYF. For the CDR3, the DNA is TGTGCCTGGAGCCGGGGCAGCTCCTACGAGCAGTACTTC. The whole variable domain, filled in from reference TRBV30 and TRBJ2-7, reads SQTIHQWPATLVQPVGSPLSLECTVEGTSNPNLYWYRQAAGRGLQLLFYSVGIGQISSEVPQNLSASRPQDRQFILSSKKLLLSDSGFYLCAWSRGSSYEQYFGPGTRLTVT.

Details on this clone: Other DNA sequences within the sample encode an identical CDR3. This chain's CDR3 is CASSYGGPGTDTQYF. As DNA, the CDR3 is TGTGCCAGCAGTTATGGCGGGCCGGGCACAGATACGCAGTATTTT. The chain is built from TRBV6-5 and TRBJ2-3, with D possibly TRBD2 on 5 matching bases. Per germline, CDR1 MNHEY and CDR2 SVGAGI. CDR3 length: 15 amino acids. V was clipped by 3 bases and J by 1 base, with 11 bases between them.

CDR3 nucleotides: TGCGCCAGCAGTGCGTCTGGGGGCTTCACTGAAGCTTTCTTT. Protein sequence: CASSASGGFTEAFF. This sequence joins TRBV10-1 and TRBJ1-1, with D possibly being TRBD1 (6 bases). V lost 4 bases to trimming and J lost 4 bases, with 13 bases between them. The CDR3 runs 14 residues. Germline lookup yields CDR1 WNHNN and CDR2 SYGVQD (reference sequence).

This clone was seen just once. Written as DNA, the CDR3 is TGTGCCAGCAGTAAGAGGCCGGGGGCCGCTGAAGCTTTCTTT. As protein: CASSKRPGAAEAFF. This rearrangement joins TRBV2 to TRBJ1-1; maybe TRBD1 (6 bases). Trimming left V 5 bases short and J 6 bases short, with 16 bases between. The CDR3 extends over 14 amino acids. Germline CDR1 and CDR2: SNHLY and FYNNEI.

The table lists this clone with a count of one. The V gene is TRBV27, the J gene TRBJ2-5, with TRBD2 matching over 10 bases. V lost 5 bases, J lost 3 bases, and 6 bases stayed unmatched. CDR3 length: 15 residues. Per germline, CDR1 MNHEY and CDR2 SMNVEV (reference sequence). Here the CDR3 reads CASSGIAGGEETQYF. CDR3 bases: TGTGCCAGCAGTGGGATAGCGGGAGGAGAAGAGACCCAGTACTTC.

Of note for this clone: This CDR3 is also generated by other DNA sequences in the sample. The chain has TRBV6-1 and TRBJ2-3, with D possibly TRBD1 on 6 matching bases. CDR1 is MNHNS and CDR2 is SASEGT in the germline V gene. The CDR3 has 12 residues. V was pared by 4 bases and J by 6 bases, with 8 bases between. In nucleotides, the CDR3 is TGTGCCAGCAGTGCTAGGGGGGATACGCAGTATTTT. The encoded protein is CASSARGDTQYF.

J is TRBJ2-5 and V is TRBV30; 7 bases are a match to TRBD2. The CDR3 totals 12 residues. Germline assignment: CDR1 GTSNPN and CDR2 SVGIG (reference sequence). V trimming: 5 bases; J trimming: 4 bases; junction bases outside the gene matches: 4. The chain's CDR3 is CAWGRGSETQYF. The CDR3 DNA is TGTGCCTGGGGGAGGGGTTCAGAGACCCAGTACTTC. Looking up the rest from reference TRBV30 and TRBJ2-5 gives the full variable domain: SQTIHQWPATLVQPVGSPLSLECTVEGTSNPNLYWYRQAAGRGLQLLFYSVGIGQISSEVPQNLSASRPQDRQFILSSKKLLLSDSGFYLCAWGRGSETQYFGPGTRLLVL.

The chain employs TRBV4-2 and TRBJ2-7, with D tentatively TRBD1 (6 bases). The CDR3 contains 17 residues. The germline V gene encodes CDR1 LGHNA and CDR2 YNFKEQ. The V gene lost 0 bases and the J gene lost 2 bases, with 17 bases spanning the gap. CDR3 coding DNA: TGTGCCAGCAGCCAAGATCTAGGGGGACAAATCCCCTACGAGCAGTACTTC. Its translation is CASSQDLGGQIPYEQYF.

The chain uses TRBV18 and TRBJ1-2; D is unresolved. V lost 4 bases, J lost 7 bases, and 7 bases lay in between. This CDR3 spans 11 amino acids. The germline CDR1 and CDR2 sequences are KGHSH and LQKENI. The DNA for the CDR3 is TGTGCCAGCTCACGGGGTCCTGGCTACACCTTC. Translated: CASSRGPGYTF.

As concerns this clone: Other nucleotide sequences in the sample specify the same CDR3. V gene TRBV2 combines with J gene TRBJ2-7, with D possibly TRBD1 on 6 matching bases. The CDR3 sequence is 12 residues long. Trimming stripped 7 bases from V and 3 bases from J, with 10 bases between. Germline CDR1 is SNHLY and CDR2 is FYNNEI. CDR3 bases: TGTGCCAGCACCCGGACAGTCTACGAGCAGTACTTC. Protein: CASTRTVYEQYF.

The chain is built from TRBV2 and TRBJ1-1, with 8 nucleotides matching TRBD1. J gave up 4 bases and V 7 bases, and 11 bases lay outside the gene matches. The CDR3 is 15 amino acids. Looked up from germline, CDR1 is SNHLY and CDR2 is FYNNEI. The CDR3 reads CASTQQGVVVTEAFF. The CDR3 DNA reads TGTGCCAGCACCCAACAGGGGGTTGTGGTCACTGAAGCTTTCTTT.

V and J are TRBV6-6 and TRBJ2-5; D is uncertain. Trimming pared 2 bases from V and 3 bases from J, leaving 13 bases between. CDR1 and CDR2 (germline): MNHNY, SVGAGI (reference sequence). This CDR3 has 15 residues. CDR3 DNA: TGTGCCAGCAGTTACCCCCGAGACATAAAAGAGACCCAGTACTTC. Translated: CASSYPRDIKETQYF.

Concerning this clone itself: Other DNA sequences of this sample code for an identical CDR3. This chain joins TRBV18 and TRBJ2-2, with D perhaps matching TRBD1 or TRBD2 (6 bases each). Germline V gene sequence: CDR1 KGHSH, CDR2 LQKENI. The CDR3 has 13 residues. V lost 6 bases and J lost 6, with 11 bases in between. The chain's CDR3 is CASSYREAGELFF. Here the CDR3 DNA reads TGTGCCAGCTCGTACAGGGAGGCCGGGGAGCTGTTTTTT.

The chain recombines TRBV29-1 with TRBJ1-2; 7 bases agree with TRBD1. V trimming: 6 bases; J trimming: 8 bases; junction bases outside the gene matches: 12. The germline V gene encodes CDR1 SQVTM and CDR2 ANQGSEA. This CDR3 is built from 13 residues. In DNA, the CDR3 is TGCAGCGTGCCCCCCGGGACAGCGGGAGGCTACACCTTC. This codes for CSVPPGTAGGYTF.